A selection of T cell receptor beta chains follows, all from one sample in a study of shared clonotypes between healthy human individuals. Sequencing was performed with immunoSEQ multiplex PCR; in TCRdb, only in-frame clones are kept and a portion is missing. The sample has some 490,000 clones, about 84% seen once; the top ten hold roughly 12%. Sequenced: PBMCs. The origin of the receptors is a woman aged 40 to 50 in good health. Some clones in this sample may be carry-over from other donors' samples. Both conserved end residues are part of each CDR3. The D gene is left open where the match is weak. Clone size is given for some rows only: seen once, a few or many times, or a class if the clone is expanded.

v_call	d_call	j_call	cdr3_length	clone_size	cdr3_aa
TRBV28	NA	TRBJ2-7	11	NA	CASSTTSEKDF
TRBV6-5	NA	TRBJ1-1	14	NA	CASSRAGMNTEAFF
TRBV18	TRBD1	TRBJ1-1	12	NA	CASSPTGTEAFF
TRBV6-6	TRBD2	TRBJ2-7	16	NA	CASSYARLAGGGEQYF
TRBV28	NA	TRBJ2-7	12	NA	CASSESEYEQYF
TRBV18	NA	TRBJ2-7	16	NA	CASSPRRGAGTYEQYF
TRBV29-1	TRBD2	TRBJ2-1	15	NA	CSVSTSGAPYNEQFF
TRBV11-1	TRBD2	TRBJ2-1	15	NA	CASSLRTRGGYEQFF
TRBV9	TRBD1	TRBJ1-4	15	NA	CASSNRQGDNEKLFF
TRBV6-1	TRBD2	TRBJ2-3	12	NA	CAGKRETDTQYF
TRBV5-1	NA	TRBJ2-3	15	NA	CASSPGATSTDTQYF
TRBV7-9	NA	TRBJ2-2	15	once	CASSLSPAGTGELFF
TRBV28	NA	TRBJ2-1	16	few	CASSLNTGTSYNEQFF
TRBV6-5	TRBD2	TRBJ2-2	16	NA	CASSYRREFFVGELFF
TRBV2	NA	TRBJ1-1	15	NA	CASSEIGGAETEAFF
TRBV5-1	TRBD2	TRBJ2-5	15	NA	CASSPRGEAEETQYF
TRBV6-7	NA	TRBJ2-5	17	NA	CASSYSNCHRSAGTQYF
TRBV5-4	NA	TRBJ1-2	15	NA	CASRSPGEGRYGYTF
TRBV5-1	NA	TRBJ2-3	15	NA	CASSSEGLSTDTQYF
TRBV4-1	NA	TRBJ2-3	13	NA	CASSPGAADTQYF
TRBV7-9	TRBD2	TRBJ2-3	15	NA	CASSQSGRSTDTQYF
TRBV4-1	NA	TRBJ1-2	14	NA	CASSQKSETYGYTF
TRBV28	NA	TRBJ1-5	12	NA	CASQDRNQPQHF
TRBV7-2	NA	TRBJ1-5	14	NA	CASSLGHGNQPQHF
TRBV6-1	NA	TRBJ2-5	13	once	CASSVTGEETQYF
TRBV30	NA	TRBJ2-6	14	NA	CAWSRDSGANVLTF
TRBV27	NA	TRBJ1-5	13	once	CASSYGGNQPQHF
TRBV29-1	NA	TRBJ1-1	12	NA	CSVDIWNTEAFF